This passage covers 11 T cell receptor beta chains from one sample sequenced in a study of cytomegalovirus exposure and HLA in healthy donors. With 60 Vbeta and 13 Jbeta primers, the PCR was carried out. Here immunoSEQ multiplex PCR was the method, and the copy in TCRdb shows in-frame clones only, minus some. The sample has 200,000 or so clones; approximately 78% are singletons. The specimen sequenced was PBMCs. Receptor source: a young man in good health and CMV-seronegative.

This chain joins TRBV28 and TRBJ2-2, with 7 positions matching TRBD1. Germline assignment: CDR1 MDHEN and CDR2 SYDVKM. This CDR3 has 15 residues. Unmatched junction bases numbered 4, after V lost 2 bases and J lost 4 bases. CDR3 sequence: CASSLDNRGTGELFF. CDR3 nucleotides: TGTGCCAGCAGTTTAGACAACAGGGGCACCGGGGAGCTGTTTTTT.

This clone occurred a few times. Sequence at one end of the junction differs from germline and may be a read error. V usage is TRBV29-1 and J usage is TRBJ2-6; 11 nucleotides match TRBD1. The CDR3 contains 19 residues. CDR1 is SQVTM and CDR2 is ANQGSEA in the germline V gene. The CDR3 loop is CSVAPPGTGGSSGASVLTF. CDR3 DNA sequence: TGCAGCGTGGCCCCCCCCGGGACAGGGGGATCTAGCGGGGCCAGCGTCCTGACTTTC.

The chain employs TRBV7-2 and TRBJ1-5; tentative D call: TRBD1 (6 bases). The CDR3 is 13 residues long. V lost 6 bases and J lost 3, with 9 bases in between. Germline V lookup: CDR1 SGHTA, CDR2 FQGNSA. CDR3 in amino acids: CASSQGNNQPQHF. As DNA, the CDR3 is TGTGCCAGCAGTCAGGGGAACAATCAGCCCCAGCATTTT.

Of note for this clone: The identical CDR3 is also encoded by other nucleotide sequences in the sample. This chain uses TRBV9 with TRBJ2-7, with TRBD2 matching 7 bases. This CDR3 has 15 amino acids. The germline V gene has CDR1 SGDLS and CDR2 YYNGEE. With 0 bases clipped from V and 3 bases from J, the junction kept 6 bases outside the gene matches. CDR3 coding DNA: TGTGCCAGCAGCGTAGATCCCGGGGGGATCTACGAGCAGTACTTC. This translates into CASSVDPGGIYEQYF.

The chain combines TRBV2 with TRBJ1-4, with a possible D match to TRBD1 (5 bases). Germline loops: CDR1 SNHLY, CDR2 FYNNEI. CDR3 length: 15 amino acids. Between the trimmed V and J ends, which lost 6 bases and 0 bases, there was a span of 11 bases. The CDR3 sequence is CASRGDYATNEKLFF. The CDR3 DNA follows: TGTGCCAGCAGAGGGGACTATGCAACTAATGAAAAACTGTTTTTT. The full variable domain, its missing parts supplied by reference TRBV2 and TRBJ1-4, is EPEVTQTPSHQVTQMGQEVILRCVPISNHLYFYWYRQILGQKVEFLVSFYNNEISEKSEIFDDQFSVERPDGSNFTLKIRSTKLEDSAMYFCASRGDYATNEKLFFGSGTQLSVL.

V and J are TRBV4-3 and TRBJ2-7; 9 bases align to TRBD2. This CDR3 has 15 residues. Germline CDR1 reads LGHNA; CDR2 reads YSLEER. After removal of 1 base from V and 0 bases from J, the junction contained 1 base not matched to a gene. The CDR3 is CASSQATSGSYEQYF. CDR3 coding DNA: TGCGCCAGCAGCCAAGCGACTAGCGGCTCCTACGAGCAGTACTTC.

The chain employs TRBV5-1 and TRBJ1-2; 12 nucleotides agree with TRBD1. The CDR3 sequence is 19 residues long. The germline CDR1 and CDR2 sequences are SGHRS and YFSETQ. Trimming cost V 3 bases and J 4 bases; bases outside gene matches: 16. CDR3 sequence: CASSYLTGTGGVVSYGYTF. The CDR3 DNA reads as TGCGCCAGCAGCTACCTCACCGGGACAGGGGGCGTTGTTAGCTATGGCTACACCTTC.

The chain uses TRBV5-4 and TRBJ1-2; TRBD1 matches at 8 bases. The CDR3 has 14 residues. In germline, CDR1 is SGHNT, CDR2 YYREEE (reference sequence). J was trimmed by 8 bases and V by 0 bases; bases with no gene match: 6. The CDR3 sequence: CASSLGDRMGGYTF. For the CDR3, the DNA is TGTGCCAGCAGCTTGGGGGACAGGATGGGAGGCTACACCTTC.

The chain employs TRBV7-9 and TRBJ2-5, with 9 bases aligning to TRBD1. Losses at the gene ends were 5 bases for V and 7 bases for J; bases not matched to a gene: 17. The CDR3 consists of 17 residues. Germline CDR1 is SEHNR and CDR2 is FQNEAQ (reference sequence). The CDR3 region has the DNA TGTGCCAGCAGCCCAACCGGTGCGACAGGGGGTCTCTTGACCCAGTACTTC. As protein: CASSPTGATGGLLTQYF. The entire variable domain, with the rest obtained from reference TRBV7-9 and TRBJ2-5, is as follows: DTGVSQNPRHKITKRGQNVTFRCDPISEHNRLYWYRQTLGQGPEFLTYFQNEAQLEKSRLLSDRFSAERPKGSFSTLEIQRTEQGDSAMYLCASSPTGATGGLLTQYFGPGTRLLVL.

The chain employs TRBV9 and TRBJ2-5; TRBD1 agrees at 7 bases. This CDR3 has 16 amino acids. The junction had 7 bases not matched to a gene; V was cut back by 0 bases and J by 2 bases. The V gene's germline CDR1 is SGDLS and CDR2 YYNGEE. For the CDR3, the DNA is TGTGCCAGCAGCGTAGCAATAGGACAGGCTCAAGAGACCCAGTACTTC. Its translation: CASSVAIGQAQETQYF.

The J gene is TRBJ2-1, the V gene TRBV13; D ambiguous. The ends were cut back, 5 bases at V and 7 bases at J, with 9 bases in the middle. This CDR3 comprises 12 residues. In germline, CDR1 is PRHDT, CDR2 FYEKMQ (reference sequence). This CDR3 reads CASSPRRNEQFF. The CDR3 DNA reads as TGTGCCAGCAGCCCTAGGCGGAATGAGCAGTTCTTC.